Here is one T cell receptor beta chain with its context. This CDR3 contains 13 residues. The germline gives CDR1 SNHLY, CDR2 FYNNEI. V lost 8 bases and J lost 0; bases outside the gene matches: 2. The sample belongs to a study of blood T cell repertoires in COVID-19. Study background: PBMCs, B-cell-depleted T cells, or T cells provided the cDNA or gDNA that made up the material.

Original handling: Amplifying reference gene primers gave estimates of nucleated cell counts. Clones were sequenced by immunoSEQ multiplex PCR, and TCRdb holds only the in-frame ones, with some missing. That table gives V, J and clone size, and the DNA gave D and trimming. This table holds roughly 250,000 clones, approximately 90% found once. Recruitment covered fewer than 25 US areas and drew participants whose ages spanned about 18 to 90 years. Participants' reported clinical history set cohort assignment. V and J are TRBV2 and TRBJ1-1, with TRBD1 matching over 8 bases. The clonotype was recovered from a woman in her thirties with acute COVID-19. The sequenced material came from PBMCs or T cells enriched from blood (not recorded which). The DNA for the CDR3 is TGTGCCAGCGGACAGGGAATGAACACTGAAGCTTTCTTT. Amino acid sequence: CASGQGMNTEAFF.